The source of this TCR beta chain is a study of CD8 T cells in ankylosing spondylitis. As the method for making TCR beta libraries, quantitative 5'-RACE with molecular barcodes was used. Each CDR3 protein is one row after TCRdb ran MiXCR on the 5' RACE reads. The top ten clones hold 15% to 20% of a sample with 700,000 or so distinct CDR3 sequences, roughly 19% of them seen once. To note about this clonotype: Its antigen is not known.

CDR1 is SGHVS and CDR2 is FQNEAQ in the germline V gene. The CDR3 has 16 residues. With 5 bases clipped from V and 8 bases from J, the junction kept 15 bases outside the gene matches. Findings and caveats of the study: Blood of patients with ankylosing spondylitis appeared to be characterized by a TCR beta motif of fewer than 10 highly homologous variants.

This TCR derives from a male donor with ankylosing spondylitis. What was sequenced was blood, either unsorted or a sorted T cell fraction (not recorded which). The genes are TRBV7-8 and TRBJ2-1; 7 nucleotides match TRBD2. The CDR3 nucleotides read TGTGCCAGCAGCCCCCGCAGCGGGGTGGGGAGCGATGAGCAGTTCTTC. Translating gives CASSPRSGVGSDEQFF.